Sequencing of this T cell receptor beta chain was carried out in a study of blood T cell repertoires in COVID-19. Across the study: Samples came from the United States, Italy and Spain, spanning acute and convalescent COVID-19.

The CDR3 length is 14 residues. V lost 6 bases and J lost 5, with 16 bases in between. CDR1 is MNHEY and CDR2 is SVGAGI in the germline V gene. This table comes from immunoSEQ multiplex PCR, and its TCRdb copy is limited to in-frame clones, with some not included. The sample holds a few hundred thousand clones, around 87% seen once. The V gene is TRBV6-5, the J gene TRBJ1-2; possible D gene TRBD1, 5 bases. Sequenced material: peripheral blood. This receptor was identified in a woman in her 70s with active or convalescent COVID-19. CDR3 nucleotides: TGTGCCAGCAGCACCAGGGTGTTAGGTTATGGCTACACCTTC. This gives the protein CASSTRVLGYGYTF.